What follows describes a single T cell receptor beta chain. No antigen is known for it. No clone much larger than this one lies a single base away; base qualities are absent. Preparation of the library involved the immunoSEQ multiplex PCR assay. For the multiplex PCR, a mixture combining 60 forward primers for TCR Vbeta segments and 13 reverse primers for TCR Jbeta segments was used. The CDR3 region of rearranged TCR beta genes was amplified from genomic DNA by a multiplex PCR assay. The Illumina HiSeq System was used to sequence the amplified TCR beta libraries as 87-base-pair reads. Under the source paper's analysis protocol: A later analysis counted about 80 million unique TCR beta chains across the roughly 700 repertoires, and 9.5 million to 11 million of these chains were shared by at least two donors. Raw reads were error-corrected and collapsed into unique sequences with a nearest-neighbor algorithm that merged closely related sequences to remove PCR and sequencing errors. To assign V, D and J gene segments, CDR3 sequences were aligned to IMGT reference sequences. Each retained sequence needed at least a six-nucleotide match to both a V gene segment and a J gene segment. Rearrangements were called productive when the CDR3 lacked stop codons and stayed in frame with V and J; all others were non-productive. Following IMGT convention, CDR3 was defined as the stretch from the second conserved V-encoded cysteine to the conserved J-encoded phenylalanine. The earlier analysis of roughly 590 of the donors excluded sequences that lacked an unambiguous match to a single V gene segment. In an earlier analysis of several hundred of the donors, V segments were called functional above 56.7% productive rearrangements and were called segregating when the between-donor standard deviation exceeded 5%. A statistical classification framework was built for diagnosing cytomegalovirus status from the catalog of TCR beta chain sequences. In a later analysis, TCR nucleotide sequences were compared against IMGT/GENE-DB human TR gene sequences so that V and J genes could be assigned. In a later analysis, CDR3 sequences and most-parsimonious VDJ recombination scenarios were assigned using the TCRdist pipeline. In a later analysis, each TCR beta chain was defined by its CDR3 amino acid sequence together with its V-gene family, and reads lacking a unique V-gene family were excluded. In a later analysis, several hundred highly shared, low-generation-probability nucleotide sequences were removed to address suspected cross-contamination and a sequencing artifact. For each public chain, a later analysis derived a clonal expansion index from normalized ranks of inferred template counts within each repertoire. In a later analysis, generation probabilities were computed using a VDJ recombination model fitted to out-of-frame rearrangements, and the results were checked against IGoR. In a later analysis, TCR-TCR, TCR-HLA and TCR-CMV co-occurrence was scored with hypergeometric tests, and a repertoire-size bias correction was applied to TCR pairs. A later analysis estimated false discovery rates by permuting HLA or CMV assignments 20 times. In a later analysis, co-occurring TCRs were grouped using DBSCAN, with TCRdist sequence similarity added in when clustering inside HLA-allele-positive subsets. Repertoires with fewer than 30,000 or more than 120,000 public chains were left out of co-occurrence clustering, as were roughly five repertoires with anomalous nucleotide sharing. TCRdb obtained this table from immuneACCESS and retained in-frame rearrangements with V and J assigned. These tables miss some clones; where compared with another copy, unresolved V genes account for less than half of the shortfall, and the remainder is unexplained. From that table come the V and J calls and clone size; the DNA was used to work out D and trimming. For this sample there are approximately 180,000 clones; about three quarters appear just once. About 3.8% of the sample is taken by the ten largest.

In the germline V gene, CDR1 corresponds to LGHNT and CDR2 to FRNRAP. Spanning cysteine to phenylalanine, the CDR3 consists of 15 amino acids. The retained sequence is limited to the CDR3, 45 bases, with the frame set at the first base. V is shortened by 1 base, J by 0 bases, and the region joining them spans 8 bases. The cohort consisted of 600 or so healthy bone marrow donors. All cohort members were sampled while nominally healthy, although unrecorded immune exposures were likely present. The donor tested CMV seropositive, placing the donor among the 250 to 300 seropositive members of the cohort. A peripheral blood sample was provided by each donor, and peripheral blood mononuclear cells were used for TCR beta sequencing. The Qiagen DNeasy Blood Extraction Kit was used to extract genomic DNA from the blood cell samples. The sample is drawn from a study of cytomegalovirus exposure and HLA in healthy donors (dated by TCRdb to 2015 to 2018). For context, the study as a whole: According to an earlier analysis of 450 to 650 of the donors, some 170 million T cells yielded over 100 million unique TCR beta sequences and more than 250 Gb of sequence data. An early release that covered about 600 HLA-typed donors contained 250 to 350 gigabases of sequencing data and 85 million to 100 million unique TCR sequences. Of the roughly 400 genotyped donors, roughly 76% were placed in the genetic ancestry cluster associated with self-reported Caucasian donors. The study aimed to test whether cataloging public T cell receptors could reveal signatures of past pathogen exposure. The study profiled the T cell repertoires of fewer than 850 subjects by immunosequencing and related them to cytomegalovirus serostatus. Besides the first cohort of 550 to 750 subjects, a separate validation cohort made up of some 110 different subjects was used. High-throughput TCR immunosequencing, statistical association of individual TCRs with disease status, and machine learning were combined to predict cytomegalovirus infection status. A later analysis re-analyzed previously published TCR beta repertoires from 666 donors and added high-resolution HLA genotyping to study TCR occurrence patterns. In the later analysis, no new phenotypic data were used to find candidate immune exposures; instead, reliance was placed on TCR beta sequences and their occurrence across donors. An earlier analysis of 587 of the donors used high-throughput TCR beta sequencing to judge whether each TCR beta V gene segment behaved as functional or pseudogenic. Donor age, sex, ethnicity and CMV serostatus were collected together with the repertoire data. In a later genetic analysis, genome-wide SNP genotypes for about three fifths of the roughly 670 donors were used, and that subset was treated as a discovery cohort. Every repertoire in the discovery cohort had been generated on one and the same sequencing platform. HLA typing covered class I and class II loci at four-digit resolution. Typing coverage varied by locus: roughly 620-640 donors for A, B, C, DRB1 and DQB1; roughly 520 for DQA1; about 590 for DPA1; around 490 for DPB1. Because of strong linkage in the cohort, roughly five DR-DQ haplotypes were treated as single units for association and clustering. Among some 400 genotyped donors of the cohort, an average of roughly 230,000 unique TCR beta nucleotide sequences was sequenced per donor, of which about 20% were non-productive.

Overall study outcomes, separate from this receptor: Most TCR sequences were observed very rarely across donors, whereas some public TCRs were present in many individuals. An earlier analysis of approximately 570 of the donors showed that most TCR beta V segments appeared in productive rearrangements either about 87% or about 30% of the time, which broadly matched IMGT annotations. V-gene and J-gene trimming of TCR beta chains was associated with a missense DCLRE1C variant in a later genetic analysis, and the association was replicated in an independent cohort. A further reported finding was that TCR beta sequences accurately predicted the HLA-A and HLA-B alleles for most subjects in the first cohort. In a later analysis, most CMV-associated TCR beta chains were found to appear HLA-restricted, with HLA associations seemingly driven largely by CMV exposure. Several of the top co-occurrence clusters appeared to be linked to parvovirus B19, influenza, CMV and Epstein-Barr virus, according to a later analysis. Roughly uniform sequencing depth across donors was assumed in presence/absence analyses, although this assumption may not hold. The study gave a list of under 200 TCR beta chains associated with cytomegalovirus. Approximately 16 rarely observed V segments, including chromosome 9 orphons, were excluded from the earlier analysis of a few hundred of the donors because counts were too low. It was suggested by the authors that the approach could potentially be generalized to other disease states and immunological phenotypes. According to a later analysis, TCR association rates differed among HLA loci, with DRB1 alleles showing the most associated TCRs and HLA-C alleles showing the fewest. Because some donors lacked HLA typing at each locus, the association tests relied only on the typed subset. Because the 87-base-pair reads could not distinguish some IMGT-functional V segments, including TRBV6-2 and TRBV6-3, those segments were excluded. Specific HLA alleles were associated with 15,000 to 20,000 TCR beta sequences at a false discovery rate of 0.05 in a later analysis. The sequencing pipeline was judged likely to have produced a cluster of highly shared sequence variants as a technical artifact. Linkage disequilibrium might explain the correlated functional status among segregating V segments, but an unknown experimental factor could not be excluded. The classifier was reported to diagnose cytomegalovirus status with high specificity and sensitivity in both the original cohort and the validation cohort. Assigning TCR associations to individual alleles was difficult when HLA alleles, especially DR and DQ, strongly co-occurred. Three of the identified cytomegalovirus-associated TCR beta chains were confirmed in vitro to be specific for cytomegalovirus antigens. A later analysis found that HLA-associated TCR beta chains were more clonally expanded and had lower generation probabilities than equally common non-associated chains. According to a later genetic analysis, donors in an Asian-associated ancestry cluster had fewer N-insertions in productive TCRs than the approximately 690-donor mean. CMV serostatus was the only immune exposure information available for the cohort. In this cohort, only TCR beta chains were sequenced, and detectable features were limited by the absence of alpha or paired-chain data.

Sequencing was carried out using PBMCs. Recombination connected TRBV12-5 to TRBJ2-3; TRBD2 is a possible D gene, resting on 5 matching bases. The origin of this receptor is a woman aged 60-75 years in good health and CMV-seropositive. This receptor has the CDR3 CASGLGTASTDTQYF. The base sequence is TGTGCTAGTGGTTTGGGGACTGCTAGCACAGATACGCAGTATTTT.